The clone carrying this TCR beta chain was recorded a few times. Libraries were prepared by immunoSEQ multiplex PCR; TCRdb keeps only in-frame clonotypes and omits some of them. The sample yields approximately 70,000 clones, approximately 80% seen once. This CDR3 region has 15 residues. The germline V gene has CDR1 MNHEY and CDR2 SMNVEV (reference sequence). With 0 bases removed from V and 2 bases from J, the gap between germline ends came to 10 bases. These data originate in a study of blood T cell repertoires in COVID-19. The overall study: PBMCs, B-cell-depleted T cells, or T cells were the source of the cDNA or gDNA that made up the material.

The sequencing sample was made of peripheral blood. The chain has TRBV27 and TRBJ1-1, with D possibly matching TRBD1 (6 bases). The receptor's source is an older man who had recovered from COVID-19. CDR3 sequence: CASSLSQGYNTEAFF. The CDR3 nucleotides read TGTGCCAGCAGTTTATCCCAGGGGTATAACACTGAAGCTTTCTTT.